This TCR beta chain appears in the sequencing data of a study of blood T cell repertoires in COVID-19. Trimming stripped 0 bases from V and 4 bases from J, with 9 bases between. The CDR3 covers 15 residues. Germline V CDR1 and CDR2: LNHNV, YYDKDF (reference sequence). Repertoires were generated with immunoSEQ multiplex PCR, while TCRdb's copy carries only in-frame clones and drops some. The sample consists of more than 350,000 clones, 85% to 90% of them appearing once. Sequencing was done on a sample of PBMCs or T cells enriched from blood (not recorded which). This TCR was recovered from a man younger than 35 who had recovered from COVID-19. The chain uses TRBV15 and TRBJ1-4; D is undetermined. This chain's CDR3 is CATSRDWAYNEKLFF. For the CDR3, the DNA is TGTGCCACCAGCAGAGATTGGGCTTATAATGAAAAACTGTTTTTT.